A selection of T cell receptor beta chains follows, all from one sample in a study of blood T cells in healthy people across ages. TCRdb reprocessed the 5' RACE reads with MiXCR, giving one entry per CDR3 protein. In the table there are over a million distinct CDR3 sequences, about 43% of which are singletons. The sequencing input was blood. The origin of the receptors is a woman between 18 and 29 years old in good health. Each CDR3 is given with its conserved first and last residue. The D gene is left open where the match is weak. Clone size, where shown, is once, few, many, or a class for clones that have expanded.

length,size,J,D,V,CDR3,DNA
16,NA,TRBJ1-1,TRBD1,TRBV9,CASSPMDRVDGTEAFF,TGTGCCAGCAGCCCCATGGACAGGGTGGATGGAACTGAAGCTTTCTTT
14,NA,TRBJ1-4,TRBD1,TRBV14,CASSQGGGAEKLFF,TGTGCCAGCAGCCAGGGAGGGGGCGCGGAAAAACTGTTTTTT
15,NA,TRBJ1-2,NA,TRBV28,CASSLSKGMNYGYTF,TGTGCCAGCAGTTTATCCAAGGGCATGAACTATGGCTACACCTTC
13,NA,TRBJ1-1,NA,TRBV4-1,CASSPQSGIEAFF,TGCGCCAGCAGCCCGCAATCCGGGATTGAAGCTTTCTTT
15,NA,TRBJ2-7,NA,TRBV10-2,CASSGQWVGASEQYF,TGCGCCAGCAGTGGACAATGGGTGGGGGCATCCGAGCAGTACTTC
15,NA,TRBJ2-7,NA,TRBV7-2,CASSLSTRTYNEQYF,TGTGCCAGCAGCTTGTCGACCCGCACCTACAATGAGCAGTACTTC
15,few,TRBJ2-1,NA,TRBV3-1,CASSHDARAWNEQFF,TGTGCCAGCAGCCACGACGCCAGGGCTTGGAATGAGCAGTTCTTC
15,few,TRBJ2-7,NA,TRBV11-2,CASSTQRAVTYEQYF,TGTGCCAGCAGTACCCAGCGGGCTGTCACCTACGAGCAGTACTTC
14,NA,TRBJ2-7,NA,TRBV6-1,CASSDRGLAYEQYF,TGTGCCAGCAGTGACAGGGGCTTGGCCTACGAGCAGTACTTC
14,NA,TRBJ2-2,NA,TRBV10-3,CAISESGLTGELFF,TGTGCCATCAGTGAGTCGGGCCTCACCGGGGAGCTGTTTTTT
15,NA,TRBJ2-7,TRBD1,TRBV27,CASSLLTGVGYEQYF,TGTGCCAGCAGTCTATTAACAGGGGTGGGGTACGAGCAGTACTTC
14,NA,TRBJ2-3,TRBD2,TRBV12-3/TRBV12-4,CATSLAVGTDAQYF,TGTGCCACCTCACTAGCGGTGGGCACAGATGCGCAGTATTTT
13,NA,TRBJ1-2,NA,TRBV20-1,CSARDPPNYGHTF,TGCAGTGCTAGAGATCCACCGAACTATGGCCACACCTTC
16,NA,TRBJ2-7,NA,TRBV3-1,CASSQEVGTGSYEQYF,TGTGCCAGCAGCCAAGAAGTGGGGACTGGATCCTACGAGCAGTACTTC
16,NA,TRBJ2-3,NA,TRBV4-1,CASSALTGGAADTQYF,TGCGCCAGCAGCGCCCTGACGGGCGGGGCGGCAGATACGCAGTATTTT
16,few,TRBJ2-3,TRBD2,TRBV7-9,CASSSSTSGFEDTQYF,TGTGCCAGCAGCTCCTCGACTAGCGGGTTCGAGGATACGCAGTATTTT
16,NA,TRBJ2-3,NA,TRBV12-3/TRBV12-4,CASILGRWPYGDTQYF,TGTGCCAGCATCCTCGGACGGTGGCCGTACGGGGATACGCAGTATTTT
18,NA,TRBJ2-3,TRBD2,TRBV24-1,CATSDLSLAGDYTDTQYF,TGTGCCACCAGTGATTTGTCCCTAGCGGGAGACTACACAGATACGCAGTATTTT
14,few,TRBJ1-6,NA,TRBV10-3,CAISEGSGNSPLHF,TGTGCCATCAGTGAGGGTTCGGGGAATTCACCCCTCCACTTT
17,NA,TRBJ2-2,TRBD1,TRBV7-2,CASSLPAGTANTGELFF,TGTGCCAGCAGCTTACCAGCCGGGACAGCAAACACCGGGGAGCTGTTTTTT
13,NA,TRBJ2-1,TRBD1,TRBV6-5,CATSGTGVYEQFF,TGTGCCACCTCCGGGACAGGGGTCTACGAGCAGTTCTTC
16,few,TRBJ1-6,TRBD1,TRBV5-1,CASSLAGTGGNSPLHF,TGCGCCAGCAGCTTGGCGGGGACAGGGGGCAATTCACCCCTCCACTTT
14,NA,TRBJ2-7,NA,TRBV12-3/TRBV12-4,CASSINTGAGEQYF,TGTGCCAGCAGTATCAACACCGGGGCTGGGGAGCAGTACTTC
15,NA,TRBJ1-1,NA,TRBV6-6,CASSYSDNMNTEAFF,TGTGCCAGCAGTTACTCGGACAACATGAACACTGAAGCTTTCTTT
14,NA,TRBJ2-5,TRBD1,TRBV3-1,CASSRPDRAEEQYF,TGTGCCAGCAGCCGACCGGACAGGGCAGAAGAGCAGTACTTC
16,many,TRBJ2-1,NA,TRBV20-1,CSAIPAEKGRDNEQFF,TGCAGTGCTATTCCGGCGGAGAAGGGTAGAGACAATGAGCAGTTCTTC
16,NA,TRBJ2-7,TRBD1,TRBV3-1,CASSQTVNRGSYEQYF,TGTGCCAGCAGCCAAACCGTCAACAGGGGATCCTACGAGCAGTACTTC
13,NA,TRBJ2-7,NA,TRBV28,CASIGTPPYEQYF,TGTGCCAGCATAGGGACGCCACCCTACGAGCAGTACTTC
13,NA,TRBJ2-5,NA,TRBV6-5,CASSRSMQETQYF,TGTGCCAGCAGTCGCAGTATGCAGGAGACCCAGTACTTC
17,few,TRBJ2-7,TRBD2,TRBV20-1,CSARVPSSGTTFYEQYF,TGCAGTGCTAGAGTTCCCTCGTCCGGGACTACCTTCTACGAGCAGTACTTC
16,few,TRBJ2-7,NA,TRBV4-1,CASSLAPQSYTYEQYF,TGCGCCAGCAGCTTAGCCCCCCAAAGCTATACCTACGAGCAGTACTTC
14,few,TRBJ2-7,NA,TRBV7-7,CASSLVGRDNEQYF,TGTGCCAGCAGCTTAGTCGGCCGCGACAACGAGCAGTACTTC
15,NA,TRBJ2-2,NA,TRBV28,CASGTSSDNTGELFF,TGTGCCAGCGGGACTTCCTCAGATAACACCGGGGAGCTGTTTTTT
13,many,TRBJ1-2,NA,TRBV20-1,CSAREPGSYGYTF,TGCAGTGCTAGAGAGCCAGGGAGCTATGGCTACACCTTC
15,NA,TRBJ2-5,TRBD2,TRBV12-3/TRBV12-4,CASSSRLAGDNEQYF,TGTGCCAGCAGTTCCCGACTAGCGGGGGACAATGAGCAGTACTTC
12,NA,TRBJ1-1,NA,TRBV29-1,CSVDQGSPEAFF,TGCAGCGTGGACCAGGGGTCCCCCGAAGCTTTCTTT
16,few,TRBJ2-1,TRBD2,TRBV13,CASSSSGSGRWDEQFF,TGTGCCAGCAGCTCTAGTGGTAGCGGGAGATGGGATGAGCAGTTCTTC
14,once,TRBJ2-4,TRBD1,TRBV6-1,CASSLGTGADIQYF,TGTGCCAGCAGTCTCGGGACAGGGGCGGACATTCAGTACTTC
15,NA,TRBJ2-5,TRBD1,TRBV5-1,CASSLGGTGVPEQYF,TGCGCCAGCAGCTTGGGTGGGACAGGAGTCCCGGAGCAGTACTTC
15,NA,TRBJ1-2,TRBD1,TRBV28,CASSLRARQGNGYTF,TGTGCCAGCAGTTTACGGGCCCGACAGGGTAACGGCTACACCTTC
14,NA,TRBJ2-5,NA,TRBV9,CASSVGLDQETQYF,TGTGCCAGCAGCGTAGGGCTGGATCAAGAGACCCAGTACTTC
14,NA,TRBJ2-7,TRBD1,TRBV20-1,CSAHTGGKIYEQYF,TGCAGTGCTCATACAGGGGGCAAAATCTACGAGCAGTACTTC
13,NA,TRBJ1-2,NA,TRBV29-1,CSVPSGVNYGYTF,TGCAGCGTACCTAGTGGGGTCAACTATGGCTACACCTTC
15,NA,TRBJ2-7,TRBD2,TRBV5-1,CASSRLSAGEYEQYF,TGCGCCAGCAGCCGGTTATCGGCGGGGGAGTACGAGCAGTACTTC